A single T cell receptor (beta chain) is shown here with its context. The PCR used 60 Vbeta and 13 Jbeta primers. Repertoires were generated with immunoSEQ multiplex PCR, while TCRdb's copy carries only in-frame clones and drops some. Here the sample spans approximately 170,000 clones, over 70% being singletons. The record originates from a study of cytomegalovirus exposure and HLA in healthy donors. This CDR3 comprises 16 residues. With V trimmed by 5 bases and J by 2 bases, 5 bases remained unmatched. From germline, CDR1 is SGHVS and CDR2 FNYEAQ. This sequence was found in a man in his forties or fifties in good health and CMV-seropositive. Sequences were obtained from PBMCs. This chain connects TRBV7-6 to TRBJ1-3, with 11 bases identical to TRBD1. For the CDR3, the DNA is TGTGCCAGCAGCCCAGGACAGGGGGCCACTGGAAACACCATATATTTT. Amino acid sequence: CASSPGQGATGNTIYF.